This TCR beta chain was recovered during a study of T cells in localized non-small cell lung cancer. This clone was detected only a few times. Sequencing was performed with immunoSEQ multiplex PCR; in TCRdb, only in-frame clones are kept and a portion is missing. Of roughly 1,700 clones listed, around a fifth were seen once; the top ten hold less than 15%. The length of the CDR3 is 14 residues. Looked up from germline, CDR1 is SGHNT and CDR2 is YENEEA. With 1 base clipped from V and 7 bases from J, the junction kept 6 bases outside the gene matches. This sequence originates from a woman between 40 and 69 years old with stage III squamous cell lung carcinoma. The chain joins TRBV11-3 to TRBJ2-7; 8 nucleotides line up with TRBD1. The starting material was normal lung tissue next to the tumor, obtained before any cancer treatment. Here the CDR3 reads CASSLGQGAIEQYF. In DNA form, the CDR3 reads TGTGCCAGCAGCTTAGGGCAGGGGGCTATAGAGCAGTACTTC.